This TCR beta chain was documented in a study of long-term antiretroviral therapy in people with HIV. The overall study: It was about a decade before the 2015 immediate-ART recommendation that the earliest samples were taken. Findings and limits, study-wide: Pre-ART clonal expansions dominated every time point's repertoire.

As regards this clone: Antigen specificity is unknown.

The CDR3 consists of 12 residues. V dropped 6 bases and J dropped 0 bases, with 6 bases sitting between them. Germline V CDR1 and CDR2: MDHEN, SYDVKM. Sequencing relied on immunoSEQ assay v3.0, run at survey level. The assay was immunoSEQ multiplex PCR, and TCRdb's table has in-frame clones only and misses some. Among some 21,000 clones listed, 81% were seen once. Prior to DNA extraction, the samples held 1-10 million cryopreserved PBMC. The receptor comes from a man aged 35-49 years with HIV. Specimen: unsorted PBMCs, collected 0.1 years before starting antiretroviral therapy. V usage is TRBV28 and J usage is TRBJ2-7; no clear D gene. CDR3 in amino acids: CASRLNSYEQYF. In nucleotides, the CDR3 is TGTGCCAGCAGACTTAACTCCTACGAGCAGTACTTC.